Below are 17 T cell receptor beta chains sequenced from a single sample in a study of T cell repertoires in cytomegalovirus infection. Using its own MiXCR run on the reads, TCRdb lists one record per CDR3 protein. In the table there are nearly 450,000 distinct CDR3 sequences, approximately 31% of which are singletons. Sequencing was performed on PBMCs. The receptors come from a human donor in good health (CMV status not recorded). Some clones in this sample may be carry-over from other donors' samples.

The chain employs TRBV5-1 and TRBJ2-7, with 9 nucleotides matching TRBD1. The CDR3 spans 15 residues. Losses at the gene ends were 4 bases for V and 4 bases for J; bases not matched to a gene: 9. The germline gives CDR1 SGHRS, CDR2 YFSETQ. This CDR3 is CASSLRTGDRYEQYF. CDR3 in DNA: TGCGCCAGCAGCCTTCGGACAGGGGATAGATACGAGCAGTACTTC.

Concerning this clonotype itself: The conserved closing phenylalanine or tryptophan is absent in this CDR3, likely reflecting a read error. The chain carries TRBV19 and TRBJ1-2; D gene uncertain. Germline V CDR1 and CDR2: LNHDA, SQIVND (reference sequence). The CDR3 covers 15 residues. V was shortened by 0 bases and J by 6 bases, with 14 bases between the two germline ends. DNA for the CDR3: TGTGCCAGTAGTATAGATCTAGGAGGCCCCAATGGCTACACCTTA. Amino acid sequence: CASSIDLGGPNGYTL.

This clonotype appeared many times. The chain couples TRBV4-2 to TRBJ1-4, with D perhaps matching TRBD1 (5 bases). Germline V gene sequence: CDR1 LGHNA, CDR2 YNFKEQ. Trimming removed 0 bases at V and 8 bases at J, with 13 bases between. The CDR3 sequence is 15 residues long. The CDR3 nucleotides read TGTGCCAGCAGCCAAGAAAGTAGGGGAAGAGAAAAACTGTTTTTT. It encodes CASSQESRGREKLFF.

This rearrangement joins TRBV2 to TRBJ2-7; TRBD2 matches at 10 bases. The CDR3 length is 17 residues. Germline assignment: CDR1 SNHLY and CDR2 FYNNEI. V shed 2 bases, J shed 6 bases, and the junction held 13 bases outside the gene matches. The DNA of the CDR3 is TGTGCCAGCAGTGAATTTCCAGCGGGGGGGCAACGGTTCGAGCAGTACTTC. It encodes CASSEFPAGGQRFEQYF. Full variable domain (missing parts from reference TRBV2 and TRBJ2-7): EPEVTQTPSHQVTQMGQEVILRCVPISNHLYFYWYRQILGQKVEFLVSFYNNEISEKSEIFDDQFSVERPDGSNFTLKIRSTKLEDSAMYFCASSEFPAGGQRFEQYFGPGTRLTVT.

Details on this clonotype: Because the CDR3 is missing its conserved closing phenylalanine or tryptophan, this is likely a read error. The chain carries TRBV12-3 or TRBV12-4 and TRBJ2-5, with no clear D. CDR3 length: 15 amino acids. V gave up 5 bases and J gave up 4 bases, with 17 bases separating them. In DNA form, the CDR3 reads TGTGCCAGCAGTCCTGACACGGATATAGGAGAGACCCAGTACTTA. Translating it yields CASSPDTDIGETQYL.

This clonotype was counted a few times. V is TRBV4-1 and J is TRBJ1-1; possibly TRBD1 for D (6 bases). The CDR3 contains 17 residues. CDR1 is MGHRA and CDR2 is YSYEKL in the germline V gene. V was trimmed by 1 base and J by 0 bases, leaving 15 bases between them. As DNA, the CDR3 is TGCGCCAGCAGCCAAGGTGGGGGGCGATACATGAACACTGAAGCTTTCTTT. Amino acid sequence: CASSQGGGRYMNTEAFF.

The chain links TRBV28 to TRBJ1-1, with a tentative D call TRBD1 (6 bases). CDR3 length: 15 amino acids. Germline V gives CDR1 MDHEN, CDR2 SYDVKM. V lost 7 bases and J 4 bases, leaving 19 bases between the germline ends. The DNA for the CDR3 is TGTGCCAGCATCAAAGCCCGGGGGCTAGGCACTGAAGCTTTCTTT. This encodes CASIKARGLGTEAFF. The full variable domain, in which reference TRBV28 and TRBJ1-1 provide the parts outside the CDR3, is DVKVTQSSRYLVKRTGEKVFLECVQDMDHENMFWYRQDPGLGLRLIYFSYDVKMKEKGDIPEGYSVSREKKERFSLILESASTNQTSMYLCASIKARGLGTEAFFGQGTRLTVV.

In its sample, this clonotype was seen many times. J is TRBJ2-7 and V is TRBV5-8; D uncertain. Germline assignment: CDR1 SGHTS and CDR2 YDEGEE. V lost 2 bases, J lost 2 bases, and 2 bases lay in between. The CDR3 loop spans 11 amino acids. This CDR3 reads CASSLAYEQYF. CDR3 nucleotide sequence: TGTGCCAGCAGCTTAGCCTACGAGCAGTACTTC. The full variable domain, completed using reference TRBV5-8 and TRBJ2-7, is EAGVTQSPTHLIKTRGQQATLRCSPISGHTSVYWYQQALGLGLQFLLWYDEGEERNRGNFPPRFSGRQFPNYSSELNVNALELEDSALYLCASSLAYEQYFGPGTRLTVT.

This clonotype showed up many times. The rearrangement joins TRBV7-8 to TRBJ2-7; tentative D call: TRBD1 (5 bases). This CDR3 contains 14 residues. Germline V gene data show CDR1 as SGHVS and CDR2 as FQNEAQ. The ends were cut back, 0 bases at V and 3 bases at J, with 9 bases in the middle. CDR3 region: CASSLADSNYEQYF. In DNA, the CDR3 is TGTGCCAGCAGCTTAGCAGACAGCAACTACGAGCAGTACTTC.

Comments on this clonotype: With a much larger clone just one base away, this may be a read error. V gene TRBV7-2 combines with J gene TRBJ1-5; a possible D gene is TRBD1 (6 bases). The CDR3 totals 17 residues. The germline V and J ends were trimmed by 4 bases and 6 bases, with 22 bases remaining between them. Germline-derived CDR1 and CDR2 are SGHTA and FQGNSA. The CDR3 DNA is TGTGCCAGCAGCTCTAGGGCGGGACATGGGGTGGGTCAGCCCCAGCATTTT. This gives the protein CASSSRAGHGVGQPQHF.

This chain links TRBV6-6 with TRBJ1-1; weak D call: TRBD1 (6 bases). Between the trimmed V and J ends, which lost 4 bases and 1 base, there was a span of 13 bases. Looked up from germline, CDR1 is MNHNY and CDR2 is SVGAGI (reference sequence). CDR3 length: 15 residues. In DNA, the CDR3 is TGTGCCAGCAGTTTTGGCAGGGGAAGGAACACTGAAGCTTTCTTT. This sequence encodes CASSFGRGRNTEAFF.

The gene calls are TRBV2 and TRBJ1-2, with 10 bases aligning to TRBD1. Looked up from germline, CDR1 is SNHLY and CDR2 is FYNNEI. CDR3 length: 13 residues. V lost 7 bases and J lost 4; bases outside the gene matches: 3. In nucleotides, the CDR3 is TGTGCCAGCAAGGACAGGGGGGTCTATGGCTACACCTTC. It encodes CASKDRGVYGYTF.

J is TRBJ2-6 and V is TRBV5-4; no clear D. Trimming took 4 bases from V and 2 from J, leaving 19 bases between them. The germline V gene has CDR1 SGHNT and CDR2 YYREEE (reference sequence). CDR3 length equals 18 residues. CDR3 nucleotides: TGTGCCAGCAGCCCTGAGCAAGCTAGGACGGCTGGGGCCAACGTCCTGACTTTC. Encoded protein: CASSPEQARTAGANVLTF.

This clonotype has only a few counts. The rearrangement joins TRBV28 to TRBJ2-3, with D perhaps TRBD2 (7 bases). With 4 bases removed from V and 3 bases from J, the gap between germline ends came to 14 bases. The germline V gene has CDR1 MDHEN and CDR2 SYDVKM. CDR3 length: 15 residues. CDR3: CASSWVGGQTDTQYF. As DNA, the CDR3 is TGTGCCAGCAGTTGGGTGGGGGGGCAGACAGATACGCAGTATTTT.

Only one count was recorded for this clonotype. The V gene is TRBV9, the J gene TRBJ1-1; D is possibly TRBD1 (6 bases). Germline values: CDR1 SGDLS, CDR2 YYNGEE. The V end lost 4 bases, the J end lost 1 base, and 11 bases lay between the germline ends. The CDR3 length is 14 residues. The CDR3 DNA sequence: TGTGCCAGCAGCCCCCAGGGGCAGAACACTGAAGCTTTCTTT. Translating it yields CASSPQGQNTEAFF. Full variable domain (outside the CDR3, taken from reference TRBV9 and TRBJ1-1): DSGVTQTPKHLITATGQRVTLRCSPRSGDLSVYWYQQSLDQGLQFLIQYYNGEERAKGNILERFSAQQFPDLHSELNLSSLELGDSALYFCASSPQGQNTEAFFGQGTRLTVV.

The gene calls are TRBV7-6 and TRBJ2-2; D possibly corresponds to TRBD2 (6 bases). Germline V gives CDR1 SGHVS, CDR2 FNYEAQ. The CDR3 has 17 amino acids. V gave up 10 bases and J gave up 3 bases, with 24 bases separating them. CDR3: CANRYDGTVTDTGELFF. As DNA, the CDR3 is TGTGCCAACCGTTACGACGGGACTGTAACCGACACCGGGGAGCTGTTTTTT.

In its sample, this clonotype was seen a few times. The chain joins TRBV5-1 to TRBJ2-1; 10 bases are shared with TRBD1. Germline V gene lookup returns CDR1 SGHRS and CDR2 YFSETQ. CDR3 length: 13 amino acids. V lost 3 bases to trimming and J lost 9 bases; unmatched junction nucleotides: 3. This chain's CDR3 is CASSSGQGGEQFF. The CDR3 DNA reads TGCGCCAGCAGCTCCGGACAGGGGGGTGAGCAGTTCTTC.